The clone carrying this TCR beta chain appeared many times. Its antigen is unidentified. The entry originates in a study of metastatic and nonmetastatic thyroid tumors. Study details: A comparison of repertoires was made across blood and tumor or nodule tissue from malignant and benign thyroid patients. Findings of the study overall: The study reportedly found significantly higher TCR beta diversity in malignant thyroid tumors than benign nodules, in blood and tumor.

Each patient went into thyroid surgery without having received any treatment. Germline CDR1 SGHAT, CDR2 FQDESV (reference sequence). The germline V and J ends were trimmed by 5 bases and 2 bases, with 12 bases remaining between them. The CDR3 extends over 14 amino acids. Under the authors' procedure: A classifier of distant metastasis in papillary thyroid cancer was built from CDR3 differences (across clinicopathological groups). TCRdb re-processed the PCR reads through MiXCR. The V and J calls come from TCRdb's annotation, not from the publication. Among 89,000 or so clones, 8% to 9.5% were seen once, and the ten largest hold approximately 10%.

Sequencing used blood. The receptor's source is a female donor with papillary thyroid cancer or a benign thyroid nodule (not recorded which). Some clones in this sample may be carry-over from other donors' samples. The chain joins TRBV11-1 to TRBJ1-1, with D possibly TRBD1 on 6 matching bases. For the CDR3, the DNA is TGTGCCAGCAGCGGAAACAGGGTAAACACTGAAGCTTTCTTT. This encodes CASSGNRVNTEAFF.